This is a list of T cell receptor beta chains from one sample in a study of T cell changes during pregnancy in multiple sclerosis. TCRdb's copy holds only in-frame clones and misses some; the assay was immunoSEQ multiplex PCR. The table lists about 110,000 clones, roughly nine tenths of them singletons. Source: peripheral blood, taken after pregnancy. The receptors were gathered from a female donor with multiple sclerosis, enrolled in a pregnancy study. Both conserved end residues are part of each CDR3. The order of the fields is clone size, D gene, V gene, J gene, CDR3 protein, CDR3 DNA. The D gene is left open where the match is weak. Clone sizes are given selectively: once, few, many, or a class where the clone is expanded.

>-|TRBD1|TRBV27|TRBJ2-2
CASSLLLGQGADGELFF
TGTGCCAGCAGTTTATTGTTGGGGCAGGGGGCGGACGGGGAGCTGTTTTTT
>-|-|TRBV4-3|TRBJ1-2
CASSQDGPGEANYGYTF
TGCGCCAGCAGCCAAGATGGTCCAGGGGAAGCTAACTATGGCTACACCTTC
>-|-|TRBV4-1|TRBJ1-4
CASSQDIPRSKLFF
TGCGCCAGCAGCCAAGATATCCCACGGAGCAAACTGTTTTTT
>-|-|TRBV6-5|TRBJ2-7
CASSYSGAYEQYF
TGTGCCAGCAGTTACTCCGGGGCCTACGAGCAGTACTTC
>-|TRBD1|TRBV30|TRBJ1-3
CARPGGLHLCSGNTIYF
TGTGCCCGGCCAGGGGGACTTCATTTATGCTCTGGAAACACCATATATTTT
>-|-|TRBV6-5|TRBJ2-7
CASSSPEEYEQYF
TGTGCCAGCAGTTCCCCCGAAGAGTACGAGCAGTACTTC
>-|-|TRBV5-1|TRBJ2-5
CASSPGLGQDGQYF
TGCGCCAGCAGCCCGGGACTCGGTCAAGACGGCCAGTACTTC
>-|-|TRBV7-9|TRBJ1-4
CASSLATQGNEKLFF
TGTGCCAGCAGCTTAGCTACCCAGGGGAATGAAAAACTGTTTTTT
>once|TRBD1|TRBV30|TRBJ1-5
CAWTTGANQPQHF
TGTGCCTGGACGACAGGGGCCAATCAGCCCCAGCATTTT
>-|TRBD1|TRBV18|TRBJ2-1
CASSPPGQGGLYNEQFF
TGTGCCAGCTCACCACCGGGACAGGGGGGGCTTTACAATGAGCAGTTCTTC
>-|TRBD1|TRBV29-1|TRBJ1-2
CSGGTGDGYTF
TGCAGCGGGGGGACAGGGGATGGCTACACCTTC
>-|-|TRBV6-1|TRBJ2-1
CATARAGYYNEQFF
TGTGCCACGGCACGAGCGGGCTACTACAATGAGCAGTTCTTC
>-|-|TRBV10-3|TRBJ1-5
CAIKAGGGQPQHF
TGTGCCATCAAGGCAGGAGGCGGTCAGCCCCAGCATTTT
>-|TRBD1|TRBV2|TRBJ2-1
CASSRGQTSSYNEQFF
TGTGCCAGCAGTCGGGGACAGACCAGCTCCTACAATGAGCAGTTCTTC
>-|-|TRBV11-2|TRBJ1-4
CASSPFSGEKLFF
TGTGCCAGCAGCCCCTTCTCGGGTGAAAAACTGTTTTTT
>-|-|TRBV6-5|TRBJ2-3
CASSYSQGDTQYF
TGTGCCAGCAGTTACTCGCAGGGGGATACGCAGTATTTT
>-|-|TRBV7-2|TRBJ2-7
CASSEERIYEQYF
TGTGCCAGCAGCGAGGAAAGGATCTACGAGCAGTACTTC
>-|TRBD1|TRBV2|TRBJ1-5
CASSEAQGGQPQHF
TGTGCCAGCAGTGAAGCTCAGGGGGGTCAGCCCCAGCATTTT
>-|-|TRBV10-3|TRBJ1-3
CAMKGTGNSGNTIYF
TGTGCCATGAAGGGCACAGGGAACTCTGGAAACACCATATATTTT
>-|-|TRBV2|TRBJ1-1
CASRRNPEAFF
TGTGCCAGCAGGCGCAACCCTGAAGCTTTCTTT
>-|-|TRBV19|TRBJ1-2
CASSIGRDGYGYTF
TGTGCCAGTAGTATAGGGCGGGACGGCTATGGCTACACCTTC
>once|-|TRBV6-1|TRBJ1-5
CASSEYSNQPQHF
TGTGCCAGCAGTGAATATAGCAATCAGCCCCAGCATTTT
>-|-|TRBV12-5|TRBJ2-4
CASGLVDSIAKNIQYF
TGTGCTAGTGGTTTGGTGGACAGTATAGCCAAAAACATTCAGTACTTC
>-|-|TRBV11-2|TRBJ1-1
CASSLLGARGLNTEAFF
TGTGCCAGCAGCTTATTAGGGGCGCGGGGGTTGAACACTGAAGCTTTCTTT
>-|-|TRBV27|TRBJ2-7
CASTSLSRDTYEQYF
TGTGCCAGCACCTCCCTTTCCCGGGATACCTACGAGCAGTACTTC
>-|-|TRBV7-2|TRBJ1-1
CASSPAPSGNTEAFF
TGTGCCAGCAGCCCCGCCCCGAGCGGGAACACTGAAGCTTTCTTT
>-|-|TRBV9|TRBJ1-6
CASSVVGVFNSPLHF
TGTGCCAGCAGCGTAGTAGGGGTCTTTAATTCACCCCTCCACTTT
>-|-|TRBV5-1|TRBJ1-1
CASRKEGTEAFF
TGCGCCAGCAGAAAGGAGGGCACTGAAGCTTTCTTT
>-|-|TRBV9|TRBJ1-4
CASSPHEGSGNEKLFF
TGTGCCAGCAGCCCCCATGAAGGGAGCGGGAATGAAAAACTGTTTTTT
>-|TRBD1|TRBV27|TRBJ2-5
CASSLFRGRRETQYF
TGTGCCAGCAGTTTATTCAGGGGGCGAAGAGAGACCCAGTACTTC
>-|-|TRBV18|TRBJ1-2
CASSLTGYDGYTF
TGTGCCAGCTCACTTACAGGGTACGATGGCTACACCTTC
>-|-|TRBV19|TRBJ1-4
CASKRNAGPLLGLNEKLFF
TGTGCCAGTAAAAGGAATGCAGGGCCCCTTTTGGGCCTAAATGAAAAACTGTTTTTT
>-|TRBD1|TRBV19|TRBJ2-1
CASSVRQGTEQFF
TGTGCCAGTAGTGTAAGACAGGGGACCGAGCAGTTCTTC
>-|-|TRBV6-5|TRBJ1-2
CASSYSRAQNYGYTF
TGTGCCAGCAGTTACTCGCGGGCCCAAAACTATGGCTACACCTTC
>-|-|TRBV11-2|TRBJ2-6
CASRHWTVKQSGANVLTF
TGTGCCAGCAGACATTGGACAGTTAAGCAGTCTGGGGCCAACGTCCTGACTTTC
>-|-|TRBV13|TRBJ2-7
CASSRPGARYEQYF
TGTGCCAGCAGCCGACCTGGAGCCCGCTACGAGCAGTACTTC
>-|-|TRBV2|TRBJ1-5
CASRETMDGQPQHF
TGTGCCAGCAGGGAGACTATGGATGGCCAGCCCCAGCATTTT
>-|-|TRBV11-2|TRBJ1-4
CASSTASLRGATNEKLFF
TGTGCCAGCAGCACCGCGTCCCTCAGGGGTGCAACTAATGAAAAACTGTTTTTT
>-|-|TRBV7-9|TRBJ2-7
CASSSTETDTYEQYF
TGTGCCAGCAGCTCTACCGAGACTGATACCTACGAGCAGTACTTC
>-|-|TRBV6-1|TRBJ1-5
CASSGQSNQPQHF
TGTGCCAGCAGTGGGCAAAGCAATCAGCCCCAGCATTTT